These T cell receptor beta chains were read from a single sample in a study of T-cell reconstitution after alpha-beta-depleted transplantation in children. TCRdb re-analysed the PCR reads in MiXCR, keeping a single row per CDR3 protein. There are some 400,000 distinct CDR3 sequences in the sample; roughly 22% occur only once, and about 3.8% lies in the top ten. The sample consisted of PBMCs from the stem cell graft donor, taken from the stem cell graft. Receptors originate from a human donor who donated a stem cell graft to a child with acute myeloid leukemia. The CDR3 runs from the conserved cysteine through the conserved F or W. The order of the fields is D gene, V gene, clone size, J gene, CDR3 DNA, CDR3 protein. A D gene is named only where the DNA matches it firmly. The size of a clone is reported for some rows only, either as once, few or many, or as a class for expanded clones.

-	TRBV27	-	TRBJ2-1	TGTGCCAGCAGTTGGGGTGGGAAGTACAATGAGCAGTTCTTC	CASSWGGKYNEQFF
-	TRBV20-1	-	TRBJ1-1	TGCAGTGCTAGAGATCCAGGCGTAACCACACCTAAAGCTTTCTTT	CSARDPGVTTPKAFF
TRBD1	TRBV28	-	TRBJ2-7	TGTGCCAGCAGTCCATGGACAGGGGATGCCTACGAGCAGTACTTC	CASSPWTGDAYEQYF
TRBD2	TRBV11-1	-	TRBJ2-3	TGTGCCAGCAGCCCGAAGACCCAACGCGGGAGTGAAACAGATACGCAGTATTTT	CASSPKTQRGSETDTQYF
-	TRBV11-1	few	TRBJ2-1	TGTGCCAGCGCCTTAGCGCAAGAAGCATACAATGAGCAGTTCTTC	CASALAQEAYNEQFF
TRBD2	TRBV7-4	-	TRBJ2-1	TGTGCCAGCAGCACCACGAGACTAGCGGGAGTTCAAGGCAATGAGCAGTTCTTC	CASSTTRLAGVQGNEQFF
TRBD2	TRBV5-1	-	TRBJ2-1	TGCGCCAGCAGCTTGGTAACTAGCGGGAGTCACAATGAGCAGTTCTTC	CASSLVTSGSHNEQFF
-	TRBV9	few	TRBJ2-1	TGTGCCAGCAGCGTAGGGTGGCTAGGAAAGCGTGACAATGAGCAGTTCTTC	CASSVGWLGKRDNEQFF
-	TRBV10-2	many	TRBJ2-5	TGCGCCAGCACTAACCGCGACACAGACCAAGAGACCCAGTACTTC	CASTNRDTDQETQYF
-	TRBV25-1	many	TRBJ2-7	TGTGCCAGCAGTGACCGACAGGACCTCGGCTACGAGCAGTACTTC	CASSDRQDLGYEQYF
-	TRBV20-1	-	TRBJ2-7	TGCAGTGCTAGAGGGAGGGACATCTCCTACGAGCAGTACTTC	CSARGRDISYEQYF
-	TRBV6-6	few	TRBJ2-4	TGTGCCAGCAGGGCAGCCAAAAACATTCAGTACTTC	CASRAAKNIQYF
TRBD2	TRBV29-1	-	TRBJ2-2	TGCAGCGTGGAACTAGCGGGGACCGGGGAGCTGTTTTTT	CSVELAGTGELFF
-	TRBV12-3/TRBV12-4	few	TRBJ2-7	TGTGCCAGCAGTTTAAAGGGATCGGGGAACTCCTACGAGCAGTACTTC	CASSLKGSGNSYEQYF
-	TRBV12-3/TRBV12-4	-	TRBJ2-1	TGTGCCAGCAGTTCGACGACTGTCTCCTACAATGAGCAGTTCTTC	CASSSTTVSYNEQFF
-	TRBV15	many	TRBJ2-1	TGTGCCACCAGCAGACCGGGGGTGAGCTCCTACAATGAGCAGTTCTTC	CATSRPGVSSYNEQFF
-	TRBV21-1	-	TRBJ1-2	TGTGCCAGCAGCACCCGAGGGGGGCCCATGGGCTATGGCTACACCTTC	CASSTRGGPMGYGYTF
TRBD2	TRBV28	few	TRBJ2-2	TGTGCCAGCAGTTTCGAGCGGGAGGTCACCGGGGAGCTGTTTTTT	CASSFEREVTGELFF
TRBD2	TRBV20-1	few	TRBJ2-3	TGCAGCGCAACGCGGGGGGGGACAGATACGCAGTATTTT	CSATRGGTDTQYF
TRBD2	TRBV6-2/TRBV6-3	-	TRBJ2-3	TGTGCCAGCGGACCGCGGGGGGCTAGCCGAGATACGCAGTATTTT	CASGPRGASRDTQYF
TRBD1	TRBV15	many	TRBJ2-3	TGTGCCACCAGCAGACCCTCGACAGGGGGACTTTCGGATACGCAGTATTTT	CATSRPSTGGLSDTQYF
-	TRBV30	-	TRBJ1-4	TGTGCCTGGAGGTTGGGGTTGAATAATGAAAAACTGTTTTTT	CAWRLGLNNEKLFF
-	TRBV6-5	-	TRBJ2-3	TGTGCCAGCAGTAACAGGGGACTGCGAGATACGCAGTATTTT	CASSNRGLRDTQYF
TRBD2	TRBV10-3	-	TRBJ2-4	TGTGCCATCAGCCTAGCGGGAGGGCAAAACATTCAGTACTTC	CAISLAGGQNIQYF
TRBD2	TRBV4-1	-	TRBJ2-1	TGCGCCAGCAGCCAAGATGGACTAGCGGGAGGAAGCAATGAGCAGTTCTTC	CASSQDGLAGGSNEQFF
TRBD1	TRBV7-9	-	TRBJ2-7	TGTGCCAGCAGCTTAGCGCTAAATGGACAGGGTACCTACGAGCAGTACTTC	CASSLALNGQGTYEQYF
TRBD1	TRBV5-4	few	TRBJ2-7	TGTGCCAGCAGTTACCCGGGACAGGGCTCCTACGAGCAGTACTTC	CASSYPGQGSYEQYF
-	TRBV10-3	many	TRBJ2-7	TGTGCCACCTCGGACACCCCCGGCCCAACCTACGAGCAGTACTTC	CATSDTPGPTYEQYF
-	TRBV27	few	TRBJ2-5	TGTGCCAGTTCGACTATAGCGGCTTTCCAAGAGACCCAGTACTTC	CASSTIAAFQETQYF
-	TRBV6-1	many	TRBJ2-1	TGTGCCAGCATGTCGAGCGACCCAGGGGATGAGCAGTTCTTC	CASMSSDPGDEQFF
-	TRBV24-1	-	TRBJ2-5	TGTGCCACCAGTGATTTATACAGCCAAGAGACCCAGTACTTC	CATSDLYSQETQYF
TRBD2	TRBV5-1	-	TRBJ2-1	TGCGCCAGCAGCGCCGGACTAGCGGGAAAAAATGAGCAGTTCTTC	CASSAGLAGKNEQFF
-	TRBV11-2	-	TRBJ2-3	TGTGCCAGCACCACAAGTAGGGGTAGCGGAGGGGGCACAGATACGCAGTATTTT	CASTTSRGSGGGTDTQYF
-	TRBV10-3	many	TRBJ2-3	TGTGCCATCAGTGAGTCGAAAGGCGGGATCGGCACAGATACGCAGTATTTT	CAISESKGGIGTDTQYF
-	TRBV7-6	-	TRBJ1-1	TGTGCCAGCAGTTTGGACCGCCTGACTGAAGCTTTCTTT	CASSLDRLTEAFF
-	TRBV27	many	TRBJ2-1	TGTGCCAGCATAGCCGCCCCGGGTCATAGCGCTCAGGTCAATGAGCAGTTCTTC	CASIAAPGHSAQVNEQFF
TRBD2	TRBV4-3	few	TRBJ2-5	TGCGCCAGCAGCCAAGATTGGCTGAGGGCGAGCGGGAGTCAAGAGACCCAGTACTTC	CASSQDWLRASGSQETQYF
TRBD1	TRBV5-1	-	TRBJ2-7	TGCGCCAGCAGCTTCGGCACGGGACAGGGCGGCGAGCAGTACTTC	CASSFGTGQGGEQYF
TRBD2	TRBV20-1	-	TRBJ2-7	TGCAGTGCTACAACCCAAGCGGGAAACTCCTACGAGCAGTACTTC	CSATTQAGNSYEQYF
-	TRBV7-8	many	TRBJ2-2	TGTGCCAGCAGCCCCATCAGTACCAGGAACACCGGGGAGCTGTTTTTT	CASSPISTRNTGELFF
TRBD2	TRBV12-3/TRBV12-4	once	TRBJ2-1	TGTGCCAGCAGCGGACTAGCGTCATACAATGAGCAGTTCTTC	CASSGLASYNEQFF
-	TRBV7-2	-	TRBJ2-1	TGTGCCAGCAGCCCAACCTGGGGGCGAGCTATCTACAATGAGCAGTTCTTC	CASSPTWGRAIYNEQFF
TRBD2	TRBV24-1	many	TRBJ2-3	TGTGCCACCAGTGACCCCGGGACTAGCGTCAATACGCAGTATTTT	CATSDPGTSVNTQYF
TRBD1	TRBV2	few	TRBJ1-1	TGTGCCAGCAGGAAAGGGACAGGGGGCGACACTGAAGCTTTCTTT	CASRKGTGGDTEAFF
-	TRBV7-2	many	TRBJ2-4	TGTGCCAGCAGCTCGGGCGGAATCGAAAACATTCAGTACTTC	CASSSGGIENIQYF
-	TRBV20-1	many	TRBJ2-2	TGCAGTGCTAGACCGACAAGGGGATCGGGGGAGCTGTTTTTT	CSARPTRGSGELFF
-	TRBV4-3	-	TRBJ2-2	TGCGCCAGCAGTCAACAGGGTAGTTTAGCCGGGGAGCTGTTTTTT	CASSQQGSLAGELFF
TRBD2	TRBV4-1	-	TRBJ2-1	TGCGCCAGCAGCCGACTAGCGGGAGGACTACAGGAGCAGTTCTTC	CASSRLAGGLQEQFF